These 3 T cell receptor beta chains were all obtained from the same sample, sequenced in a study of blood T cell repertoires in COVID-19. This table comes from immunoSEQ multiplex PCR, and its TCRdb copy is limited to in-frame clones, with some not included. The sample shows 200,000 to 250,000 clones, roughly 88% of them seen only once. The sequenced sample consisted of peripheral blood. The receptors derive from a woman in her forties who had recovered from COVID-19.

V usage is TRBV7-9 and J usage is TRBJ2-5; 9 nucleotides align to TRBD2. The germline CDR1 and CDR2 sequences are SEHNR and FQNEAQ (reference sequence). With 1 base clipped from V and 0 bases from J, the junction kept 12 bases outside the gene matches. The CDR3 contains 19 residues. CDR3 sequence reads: CASSLEVAGGTRYQETQYF. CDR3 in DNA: TGTGCCAGCAGCTTAGAAGTCGCGGGGGGGACGAGGTACCAAGAGACCCAGTACTTC. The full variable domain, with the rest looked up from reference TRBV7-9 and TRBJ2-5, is DTGVSQNPRHKITKRGQNVTFRCDPISEHNRLYWYRQTLGQGPEFLTYFQNEAQLEKSRLLSDRFSAERPKGSFSTLEIQRTEQGDSAMYLCASSLEVAGGTRYQETQYFGPGTRLLVL.

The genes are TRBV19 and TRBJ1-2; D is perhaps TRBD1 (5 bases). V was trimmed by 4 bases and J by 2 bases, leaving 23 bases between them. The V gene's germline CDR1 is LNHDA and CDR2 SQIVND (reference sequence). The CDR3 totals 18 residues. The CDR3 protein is CASSTRQSTVTLNYGYTF. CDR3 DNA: TGTGCCAGTAGTACGCGCCAGTCGACAGTTACCTTAAACTATGGCTACACCTTC.

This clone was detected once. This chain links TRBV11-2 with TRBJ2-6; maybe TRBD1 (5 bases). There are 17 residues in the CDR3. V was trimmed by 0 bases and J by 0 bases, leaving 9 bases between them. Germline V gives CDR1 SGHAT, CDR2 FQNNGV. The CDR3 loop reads CASSLDEQASGANVLTF. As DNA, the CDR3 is TGTGCCAGCAGCTTAGATGAACAGGCCTCTGGGGCCAACGTCCTGACTTTC.